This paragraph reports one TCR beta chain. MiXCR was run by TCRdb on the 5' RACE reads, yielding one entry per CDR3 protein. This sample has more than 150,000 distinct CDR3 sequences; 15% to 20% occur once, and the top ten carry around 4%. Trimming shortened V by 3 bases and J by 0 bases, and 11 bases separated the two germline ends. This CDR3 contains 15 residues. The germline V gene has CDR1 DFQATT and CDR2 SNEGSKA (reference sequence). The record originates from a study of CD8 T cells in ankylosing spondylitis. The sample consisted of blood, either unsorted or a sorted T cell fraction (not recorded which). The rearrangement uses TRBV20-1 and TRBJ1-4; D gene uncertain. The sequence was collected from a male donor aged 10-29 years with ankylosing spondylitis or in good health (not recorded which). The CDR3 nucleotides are TGCAGTGCTAGGGTGACGCCGGCAACTAATGAAAAACTGTTTTTT. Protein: CSARVTPATNEKLFF.